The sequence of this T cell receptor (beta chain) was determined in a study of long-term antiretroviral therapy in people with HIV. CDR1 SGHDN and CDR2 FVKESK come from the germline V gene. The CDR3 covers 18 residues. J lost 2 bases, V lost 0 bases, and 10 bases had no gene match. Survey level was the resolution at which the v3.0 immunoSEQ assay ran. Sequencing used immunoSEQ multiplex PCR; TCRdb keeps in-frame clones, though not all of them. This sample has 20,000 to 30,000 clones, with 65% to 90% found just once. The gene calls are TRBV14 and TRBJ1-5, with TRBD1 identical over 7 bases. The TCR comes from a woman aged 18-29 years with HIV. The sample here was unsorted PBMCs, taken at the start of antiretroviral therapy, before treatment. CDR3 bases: TGTGCCAGCAGCCAAGACAGGGGGTTACCCCCCGGCAATCAGCCCCAGCATTTT. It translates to CASSQDRGLPPGNQPQHF. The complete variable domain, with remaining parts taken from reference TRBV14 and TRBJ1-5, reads EAGVTQFPSHSVIEKGQTVTLRCDPISGHDNLYWYRRVMGKEIKFLLHFVKESKQDESGMPNNRFLAERTGGTYSTLKVQPAELEDSGVYFCASSQDRGLPPGNQPQHFGDGTRLSIL.